Listed below are T cell receptor beta chains from one sample, sequenced in a study of cytomegalovirus exposure and HLA in healthy donors. Sequencing used immunoSEQ multiplex PCR; TCRdb keeps in-frame clones, though not all of them. The sample lists over 150,000 clones, 80% seen once, with roughly 9.7% in the top ten. Material for sequencing was PBMCs. The source is a man between 18 and 35 years old in good health and CMV-seropositive. Both conserved end residues are part of each CDR3. The order of the fields is V gene, J gene, D gene, clone size, CDR3 protein, CDR3 DNA. A D gene is named only where the DNA matches it firmly. Part of the rows lack a size; the others show once, few, many or a class for expanded clones.

TRBV30	TRBJ1-1	TRBD1	-	CAWKSGQHTEAFF	TGTGCCTGGAAATCGGGACAGCACACTGAAGCTTTCTTT
TRBV5-1	TRBJ2-1	TRBD1	few	CASSLQGYSYNEQFF	TGCGCCAGCAGCTTACAGGGGTATTCCTACAATGAGCAGTTCTTC
TRBV27	TRBJ2-3	-	once	CASSLSRQRTDTQYF	TGTGCCAGCAGTTTATCGCGGCAACGCACAGATACGCAGTATTTT
TRBV11-2	TRBJ2-5	-	once	CASSSLLIAEIQETQYF	TGTGCCAGCAGCTCGCTTTTAATAGCGGAGATACAAGAGACCCAGTACTTC
TRBV19	TRBJ2-3	-	-	CASSIGEVEYF	TGTGCCAGTAGTATTGGGGAGGTAGAGTATTTT
TRBV7-9	TRBJ2-7	TRBD1	-	CASSLVWGQGYEQYF	TGTGCCAGCAGCTTAGTTTGGGGACAGGGCTACGAGCAGTACTTC
TRBV10-3	TRBJ2-1	-	-	CAISESGSEQFF	TGTGCCATCAGTGAGTCTGGGAGCGAGCAGTTCTTC
TRBV27	TRBJ2-1	TRBD2	-	CASSFGTSWSNEQFF	TGTGCCAGCAGCTTCGGGACTAGCTGGTCCAATGAGCAGTTCTTC
TRBV1	TRBJ2-5	-	-	CTSPRTRRETQYF	TGCACCAGCCCAAGGACTCGAAGGGAGACCCAGTACTTC
TRBV5-1	TRBJ1-1	TRBD1	few	CASSKDRGNIGEAFF	TGCGCCAGCAGCAAAGACAGGGGAAACATAGGTGAAGCTTTCTTT
TRBV9	TRBJ1-6	-	-	CASSPWLGDIGSPLHF	TGTGCCAGCAGTCCATGGTTGGGTGACATTGGTTCACCCCTCCACTTT
TRBV29-1	TRBJ2-1	TRBD2	few	CSVEVSSGSYNEQFF	TGCAGCGTTGAAGTTTCTAGCGGGAGCTACAATGAGCAGTTCTTC
TRBV5-1	TRBJ2-3	-	-	CASSPGAYDTDTQYF	TGCGCCAGCAGCCCAGGGGCTTATGACACAGATACGCAGTATTTT
TRBV13	TRBJ2-6	-	-	CASRLVSLSGANVLTF	TGTGCCAGCAGACTAGTGTCGCTCTCTGGGGCCAACGTCCTGACTTTC
TRBV13	TRBJ1-2	-	-	CASSLRGHPGYTF	TGTGCCAGCAGCTTACGAGGGCACCCTGGCTACACCTTC
TRBV6-5	TRBJ1-3	-	-	CASSYGQRYGNTIYF	TGTGCCAGCAGTTATGGGCAGAGATATGGAAACACCATATATTTT
TRBV6-1	TRBJ1-5	-	-	CASSEGRLGDQPQHF	TGTGCCAGCAGTGAAGGGAGGTTGGGAGATCAGCCCCAGCATTTT
TRBV6-5	TRBJ2-3	-	-	CASSYSTYRASDTQYF	TGTGCCAGCAGTTACAGCACTTACAGAGCTTCAGATACGCAGTATTTT
TRBV5-6	TRBJ2-3	-	-	CASSHLARGSTDTQYF	TGTGCCAGCAGCCATCTCGCCAGGGGTAGCACAGATACGCAGTATTTT